This T cell receptor (beta chain) was found in a study of blood T cell repertoires in COVID-19. Sequencing used immunoSEQ multiplex PCR; TCRdb keeps in-frame clones, though not all of them. The sample has approximately 200,000 clones, 86% seen once. The CDR3 has 14 amino acids. Germline CDR1 SGHRS, CDR2 YFSETQ. V lost 0 bases to trimming and J lost 4 bases, with 9 bases between them. The TCR sequence derives from a woman in her 30s who had been exposed to COVID-19. This chain connects TRBV5-1 to TRBJ2-3; D remains unclear. The sequenced sample was PBMCs or T cells enriched from blood (not recorded which). In DNA form, the CDR3 reads TGCGCCAGCAGCTTGGGCCGGGTGGCAGATACGCAGTATTTT. This encodes CASSLGRVADTQYF. Variable domain in full (rest from reference TRBV5-1 and TRBJ2-3): KAGVTQTPRYLIKTRGQQVTLSCSPISGHRSVSWYQQTPGQGLQFLFEYFSETQRNKGNFPGRFSGRQFSNSRSEMNVSTLELGDSALYLCASSLGRVADTQYFGPGTRLTVL.